This TCR beta chain was observed in a study of control samples from healthy donors and cancer patients. Profiled with immunoSEQ multiplex PCR; TCRdb holds only in-frame clones, not every one. The sample lists roughly 50,000 clones; 95% to 96% were seen once. The CDR3 loop spans 13 amino acids. Germline CDR1 reads SGHAT; CDR2 reads FQNNGV. Trimming took 5 bases from V and 0 from J, leaving 6 bases between them. This chain links TRBV11-2 with TRBJ2-3; D gene unclear. The sample taken for sequencing was blood. The TCR was taken from a woman in her 30s in good health. CDR3 sequence reads: CASSLGSTDTQYF. CDR3 sequence (DNA): TGTGCCAGCAGCCTTGGAAGCACAGATACGCAGTATTTT. Full variable domain (outside the CDR3, taken from reference TRBV11-2 and TRBJ2-3): EAGVAQSPRYKIIEKRQSVAFWCNPISGHATLYWYQQILGQGPKLLIQFQNNGVVDDSQLPKDRFSAERLKGVDSTLKIQPAKLEDSAVYLCASSLGSTDTQYFGPGTRLTVL.